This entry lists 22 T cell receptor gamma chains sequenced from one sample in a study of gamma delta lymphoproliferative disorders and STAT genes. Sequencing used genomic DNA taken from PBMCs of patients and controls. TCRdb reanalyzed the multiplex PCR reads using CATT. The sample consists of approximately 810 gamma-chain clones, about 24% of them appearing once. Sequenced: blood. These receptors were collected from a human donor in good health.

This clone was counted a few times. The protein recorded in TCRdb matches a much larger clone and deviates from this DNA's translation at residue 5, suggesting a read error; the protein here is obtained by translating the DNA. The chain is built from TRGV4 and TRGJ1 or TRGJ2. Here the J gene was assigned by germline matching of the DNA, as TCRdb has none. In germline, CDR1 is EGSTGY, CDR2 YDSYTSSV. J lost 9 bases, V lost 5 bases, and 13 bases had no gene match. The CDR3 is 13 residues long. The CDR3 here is CATWGGQGSKKLF. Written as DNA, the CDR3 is TGTGCCACCTGGGGCGGGCAGGGGAGTAAGAAACTCTTT.

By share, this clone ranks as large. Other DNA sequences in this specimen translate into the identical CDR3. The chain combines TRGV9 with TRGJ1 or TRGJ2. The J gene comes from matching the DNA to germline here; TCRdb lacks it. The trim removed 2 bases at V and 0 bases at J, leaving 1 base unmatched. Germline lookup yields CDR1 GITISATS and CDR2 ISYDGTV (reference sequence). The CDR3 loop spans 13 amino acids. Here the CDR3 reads CALWEGNYYKKLF. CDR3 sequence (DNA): TGTGCCTTGTGGGAGGGGAATTATTATAAGAAACTCTTT.

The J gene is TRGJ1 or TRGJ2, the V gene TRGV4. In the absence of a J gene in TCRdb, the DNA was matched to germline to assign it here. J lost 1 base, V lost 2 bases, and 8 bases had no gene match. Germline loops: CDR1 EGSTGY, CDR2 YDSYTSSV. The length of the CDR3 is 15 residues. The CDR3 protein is CATWDANLNYYKKLF. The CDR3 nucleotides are TGTGCCACCTGGGATGCGAATCTCAATTATTATAAGAAACTCTTT.

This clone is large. CDR3 region: CATWAEKELF. In nucleotides, the CDR3 is TGTGCCACCTGGGCTGAAAAGGAACTCTTT. The V gene was identified as TRGV5, while no J gene was called. The CDR3 totals 10 residues. From germline, CDR1 is VINAFY and CDR2 YDVSNSKD.

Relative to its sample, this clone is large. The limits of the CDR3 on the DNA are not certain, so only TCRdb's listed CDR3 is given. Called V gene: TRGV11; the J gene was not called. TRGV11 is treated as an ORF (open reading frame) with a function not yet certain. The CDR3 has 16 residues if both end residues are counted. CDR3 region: CTTVPAGLYSGGKKLF.

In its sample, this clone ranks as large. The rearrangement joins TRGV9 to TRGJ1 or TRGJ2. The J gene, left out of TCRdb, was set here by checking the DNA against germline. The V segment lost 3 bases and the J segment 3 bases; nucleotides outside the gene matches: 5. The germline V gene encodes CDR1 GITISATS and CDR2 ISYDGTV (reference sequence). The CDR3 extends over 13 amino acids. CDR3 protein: CALWEHLYYKKLF. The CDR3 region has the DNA TGTGCCTTGTGGGAGCATCTTTATTATAAGAAACTCTTT.

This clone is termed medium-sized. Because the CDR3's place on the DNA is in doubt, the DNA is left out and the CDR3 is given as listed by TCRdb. CDR3 in amino acids: CTTVPAGGTGWFKIF. V gene TRGV11 was called; the J gene was not. TRGV11 is an open reading frame whose function is uncertain. The CDR3 sequence runs 15 residues, both termini included.

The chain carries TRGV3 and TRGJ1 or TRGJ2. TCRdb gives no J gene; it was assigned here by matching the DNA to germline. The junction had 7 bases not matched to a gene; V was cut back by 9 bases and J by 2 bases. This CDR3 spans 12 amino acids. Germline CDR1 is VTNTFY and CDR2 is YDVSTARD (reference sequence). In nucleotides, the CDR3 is TGTGCCACCGTCCGGGATTATTATAAGAAACTCTTT. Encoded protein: CATVRDYYKKLF.

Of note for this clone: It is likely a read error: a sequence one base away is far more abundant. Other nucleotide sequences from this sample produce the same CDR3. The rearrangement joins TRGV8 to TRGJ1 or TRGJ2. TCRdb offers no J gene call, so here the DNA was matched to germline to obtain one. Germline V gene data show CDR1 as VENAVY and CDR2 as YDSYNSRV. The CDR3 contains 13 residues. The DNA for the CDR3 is TGTGCCACTTGGGAAAAGGGGTATTATAAGAAACTCTTT. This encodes CATWEKGYYKKLF.

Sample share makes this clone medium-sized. The CDR3 region is CALWEVDYKKLF. The CDR3 DNA reads TGTGCCTTGTGGGAGGTGGATTATAAGAAACTCTTT. The chain carries TRGV9 and TRGJ1 or TRGJ2. TCRdb supplies no J gene; here it was assigned by aligning the nucleotide sequence to germline. J was trimmed by 5 bases and V by 0 bases; bases with no gene match: 1. Per germline, CDR1 GITISATS and CDR2 ISYDGTV (reference sequence). The CDR3 has 12 residues.

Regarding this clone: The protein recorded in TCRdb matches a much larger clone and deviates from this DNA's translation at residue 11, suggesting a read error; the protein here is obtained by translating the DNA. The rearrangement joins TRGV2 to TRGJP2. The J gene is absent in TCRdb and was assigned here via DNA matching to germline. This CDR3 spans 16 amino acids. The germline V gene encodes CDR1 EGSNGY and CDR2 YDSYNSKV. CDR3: CATWDGIHSSYWIKTF. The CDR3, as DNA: TGTGCCACCTGGGACGGGATCCATAGTAGTTATTGGATCAAGACGTTT.

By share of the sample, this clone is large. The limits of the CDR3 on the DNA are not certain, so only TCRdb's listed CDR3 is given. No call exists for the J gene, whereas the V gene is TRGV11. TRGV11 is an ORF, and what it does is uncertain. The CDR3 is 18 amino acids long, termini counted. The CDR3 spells CTTVPAGLGTKGPYKKLF.

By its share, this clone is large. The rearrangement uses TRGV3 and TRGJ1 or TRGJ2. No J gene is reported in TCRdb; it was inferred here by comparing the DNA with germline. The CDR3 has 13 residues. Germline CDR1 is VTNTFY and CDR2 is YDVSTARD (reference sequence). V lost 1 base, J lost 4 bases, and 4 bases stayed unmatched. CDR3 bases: TGTGCCACCTGGGACAGCCGATATTATAAGAAACTCTTT. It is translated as CATWDSRYYKKLF.

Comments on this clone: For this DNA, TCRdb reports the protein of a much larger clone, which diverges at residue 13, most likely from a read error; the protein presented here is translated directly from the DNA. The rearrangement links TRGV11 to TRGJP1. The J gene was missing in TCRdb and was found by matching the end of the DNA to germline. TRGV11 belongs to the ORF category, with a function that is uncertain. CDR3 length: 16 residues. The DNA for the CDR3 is TGTGCCTGCTGGATTAGGCCCGATACCACTGGTTGGCTCAAGATATTT. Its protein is CACWIRPDTTGWLKIF.

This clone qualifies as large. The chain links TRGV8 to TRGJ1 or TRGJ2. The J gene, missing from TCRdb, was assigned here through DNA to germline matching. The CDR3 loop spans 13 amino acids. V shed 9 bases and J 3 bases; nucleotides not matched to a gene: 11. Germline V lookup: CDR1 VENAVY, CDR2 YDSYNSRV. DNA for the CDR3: TGTGCCACCGGCCAACCACGTTATTATAAGAAACTCTTT. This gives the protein CATGQPRYYKKLF.

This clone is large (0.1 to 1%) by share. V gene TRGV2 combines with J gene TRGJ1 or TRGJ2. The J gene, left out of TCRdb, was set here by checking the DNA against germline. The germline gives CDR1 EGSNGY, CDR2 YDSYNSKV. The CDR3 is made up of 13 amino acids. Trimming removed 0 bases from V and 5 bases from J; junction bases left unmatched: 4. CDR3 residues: CATWDGLHYKKLF. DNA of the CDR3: TGTGCCACCTGGGACGGGCTTCATTATAAGAAACTCTTT.

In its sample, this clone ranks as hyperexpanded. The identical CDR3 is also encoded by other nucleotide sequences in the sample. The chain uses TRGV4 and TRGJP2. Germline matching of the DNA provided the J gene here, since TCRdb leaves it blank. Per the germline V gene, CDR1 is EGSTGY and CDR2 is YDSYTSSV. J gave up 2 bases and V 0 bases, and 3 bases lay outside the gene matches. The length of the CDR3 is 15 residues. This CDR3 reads CATWDGSSSDWIKTF. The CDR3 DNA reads TGTGCCACCTGGGATGGGAGCAGTAGTGATTGGATCAAGACGTTT.

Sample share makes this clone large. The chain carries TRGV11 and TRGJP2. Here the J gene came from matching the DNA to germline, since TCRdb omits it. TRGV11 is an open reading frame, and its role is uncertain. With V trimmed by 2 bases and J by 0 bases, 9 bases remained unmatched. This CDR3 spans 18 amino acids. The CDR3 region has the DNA TGTGCCTGCTGGATTAGGCTAGCGGGATATAGTAGTGATTGGATCAAGACGTTT. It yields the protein CACWIRLAGYSSDWIKTF.

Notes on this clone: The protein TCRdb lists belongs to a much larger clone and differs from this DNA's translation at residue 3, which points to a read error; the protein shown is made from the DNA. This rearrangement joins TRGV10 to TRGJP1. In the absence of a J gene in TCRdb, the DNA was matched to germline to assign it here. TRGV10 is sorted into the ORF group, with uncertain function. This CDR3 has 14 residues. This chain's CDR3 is CATWDSVTGWFKIF. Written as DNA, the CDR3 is TGTGCTACGTGGGATTCTGTCACTGGTTGGTTCAAGATATTT.

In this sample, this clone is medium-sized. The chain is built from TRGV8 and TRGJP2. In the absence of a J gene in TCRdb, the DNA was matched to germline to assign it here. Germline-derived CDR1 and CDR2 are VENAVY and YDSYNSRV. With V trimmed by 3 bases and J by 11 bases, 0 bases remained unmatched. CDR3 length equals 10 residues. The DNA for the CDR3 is TGTGCCACCTGGGATTGGATCAAGACGTTT. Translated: CATWDWIKTF.

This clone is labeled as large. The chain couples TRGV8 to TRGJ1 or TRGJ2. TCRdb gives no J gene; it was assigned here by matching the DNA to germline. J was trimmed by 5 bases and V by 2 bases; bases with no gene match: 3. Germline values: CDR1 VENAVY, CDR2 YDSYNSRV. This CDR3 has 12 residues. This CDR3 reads CATWDKDYKKLF. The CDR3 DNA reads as TGTGCCACCTGGGATAAGGATTATAAGAAACTCTTT.

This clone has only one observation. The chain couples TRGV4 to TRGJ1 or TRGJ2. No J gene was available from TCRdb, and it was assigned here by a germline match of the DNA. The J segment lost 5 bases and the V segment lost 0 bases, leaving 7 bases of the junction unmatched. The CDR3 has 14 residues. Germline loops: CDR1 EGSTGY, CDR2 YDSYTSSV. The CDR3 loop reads CATWDGPADYKKLF. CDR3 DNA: TGTGCCACCTGGGATGGGCCGGCTGATTATAAGAAACTCTTT.